This TCR beta chain was recorded in a study of T cells in Graves' hyperthyroidism and ophthalmopathy. This clonotype showed up many times. Amplification yielded TCR beta CDR3 regions, with RNA transcripts as the source. An initial round of RT-PCR targeting the TCR CDR3 relied on the HTBI primer set. One entry per CDR3 protein, called by TCRdb with MiXCR from the multiplex PCR reads. Of about 700,000 distinct CDR3 sequences detected, about 14% appear once; the ten largest clones hold about 10%. This CDR3 has 14 amino acids. With 5 bases clipped from V and 6 bases from J, the junction kept 7 bases outside the gene matches.

The TCR comes from a woman aged 18-30 years with Graves' hyperthyroidism. Sequenced input: blood. The V and J genes are TRBV12-3 or TRBV12-4 and TRBJ1-2; 9 bases line up with TRBD1. The DNA for the CDR3 is TGTGCCAGCAGTCTCGGGACAGGGAGAAATGGCTACACCTTC. It codes for CASSLGTGRNGYTF.